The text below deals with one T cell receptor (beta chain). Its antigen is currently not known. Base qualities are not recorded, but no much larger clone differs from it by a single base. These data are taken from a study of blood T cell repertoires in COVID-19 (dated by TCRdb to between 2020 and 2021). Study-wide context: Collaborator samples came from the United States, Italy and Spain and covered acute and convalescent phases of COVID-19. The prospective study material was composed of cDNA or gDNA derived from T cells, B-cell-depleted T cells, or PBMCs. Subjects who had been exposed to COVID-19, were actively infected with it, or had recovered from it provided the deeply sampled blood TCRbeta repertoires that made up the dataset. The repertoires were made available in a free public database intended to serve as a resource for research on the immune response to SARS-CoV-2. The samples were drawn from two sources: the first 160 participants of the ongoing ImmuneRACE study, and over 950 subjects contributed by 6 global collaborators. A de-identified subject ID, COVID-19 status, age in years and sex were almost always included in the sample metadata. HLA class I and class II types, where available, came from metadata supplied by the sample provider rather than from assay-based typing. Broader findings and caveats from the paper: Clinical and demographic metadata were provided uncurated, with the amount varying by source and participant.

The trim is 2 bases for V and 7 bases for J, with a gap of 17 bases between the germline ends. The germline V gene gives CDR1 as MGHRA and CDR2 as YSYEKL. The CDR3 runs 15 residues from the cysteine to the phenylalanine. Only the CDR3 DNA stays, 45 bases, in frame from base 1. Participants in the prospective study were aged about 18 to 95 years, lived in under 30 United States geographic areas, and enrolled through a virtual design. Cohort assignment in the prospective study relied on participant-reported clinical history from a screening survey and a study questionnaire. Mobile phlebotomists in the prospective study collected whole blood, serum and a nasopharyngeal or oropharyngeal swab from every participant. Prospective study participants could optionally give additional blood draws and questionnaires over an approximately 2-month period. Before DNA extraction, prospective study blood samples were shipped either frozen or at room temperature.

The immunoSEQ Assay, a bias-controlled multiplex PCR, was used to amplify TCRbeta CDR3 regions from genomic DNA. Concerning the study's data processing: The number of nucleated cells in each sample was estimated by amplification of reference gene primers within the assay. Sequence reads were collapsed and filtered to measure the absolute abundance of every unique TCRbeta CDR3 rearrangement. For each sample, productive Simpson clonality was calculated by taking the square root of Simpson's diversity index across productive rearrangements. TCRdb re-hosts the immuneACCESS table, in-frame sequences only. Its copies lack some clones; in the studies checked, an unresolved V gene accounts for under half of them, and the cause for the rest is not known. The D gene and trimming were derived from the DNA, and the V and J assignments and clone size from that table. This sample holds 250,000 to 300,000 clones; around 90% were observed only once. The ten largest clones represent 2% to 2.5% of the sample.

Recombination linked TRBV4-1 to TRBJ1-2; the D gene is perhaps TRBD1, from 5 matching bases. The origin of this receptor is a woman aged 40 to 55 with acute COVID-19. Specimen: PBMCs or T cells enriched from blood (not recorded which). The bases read TGCGCCAGCAGCCAAATTGCAGGGACTCCTAGTGGCTACACCTTC. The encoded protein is CASSQIAGTPSGYTF.